Given below is one T cell receptor (beta chain) in context. It lacks a known antigen. The conserved phenylalanine or tryptophan is not found at the CDR3 terminus, so this likely reflects a read error. This specimen comes from a study of identical twins (dated by TCRdb to about 2016). In terms of the full investigation: TCR alpha and beta repertoires from monozygotic twins, unrelated adults of various ages and cord blood were deep-sequenced to test whether fetal clonotypes persist. To rule out contamination, the twin experiments were replicated at different times with different library preparation protocols.

Libraries came from 5' RACE. Reads for this sample came from an Illumina HiSeq 2000. Template switching added a universal primer binding site, and the final cDNA carried a unique molecular identifier that allowed TCR cDNA molecules to be counted accurately. Specific primers in the conserved constant-segment region were used to synthesize first-strand cDNA for TCR alpha and beta chains. Each cDNA library was double barcoded, with a SMART-Mk sample barcode plus Illumina barcodes, to control for contamination. TruSeq adapter sequences along with Illumina sample barcodes were introduced in two successive PCR steps. The Illumina HiSeq platform was used with custom primers to sequence TCR alpha and beta cDNA libraries. The original pipeline was this. Raw reads were processed with MiGEC to extract unique molecular identifiers, and MiXCR was used to determine CDR3 positions. For each individual, recombination models were inferred using an EM algorithm with the repgenHMM and IGoR tools. Shared clonotype analysis was performed with the tcR package in R, normalizing sharing by the product of cloneset sizes. To study raw recombination without the effects of thymic and clonal selection, out-of-frame nonproductive sequences were analyzed. The public reads were reanalyzed by TCRdb: fastp trimming at Q25, MiXCR alignment, in-frame beta chains only. Each CDR3 protein gets just one entry, which takes the most common genes and DNA from the rows behind it. TCRdb assigned the V and J calls; the authors' analysis was not used. The sample contains 210,000 or so distinct CDR3 sequences, roughly 15% of them found a single time. 40% of the sample is taken by the ten largest.

Overall study outcomes, separate from this receptor: In monozygotic twins, out-of-frame TCR alpha sharing was systematically underestimated by recombination models, although the models agreed with sharing between unrelated individuals. Because the same donors could not be followed over many years, the conclusions depended on cross-sectional statistical analysis. Abundant cord blood beta clonotypes carried fewer insertions; young adult naive repertoires showed a weaker similar trend, while memory repertoires showed none. Compared with coincidental sharing between unrelated individuals, an excess of low generation-probability sequences was observed among out-of-frame TCR alpha sequences shared between twins. Zero-insertion analyses could be partly confounded by invariant T cells such as MAIT and iNKT, though diverse VJ usage argued against such confounding for most clonotypes. In beta out-of-frame sequences, excess twin sharing was weaker, because having fewer shared sequences lowered the signal-to-noise ratio.

Only healthy Caucasian donors were included. Three pairs of female monozygotic twins, all aged 18 to 29 years, were included in the twin cohort. CD4+ and CD8+ T cell populations were isolated with positive isolation kits from Invitrogen. V drops 4 bases and J drops 2 bases, leaving 9 bases in between. CDR1 and CDR2 are read off the germline V gene (reference sequence) as LGHDT and YNNKEL. The CDR3 adds up to 13 amino acids, both ends counted. Kept here is only the CDR3 DNA, which spans 39 bases and is read in frame from base 1. These data are also associated with another study on T cells expressing NK-cell markers. Per the second study: TCR beta-chain repertoires were profiled in sorted CD3+CD56+NKG2C+, CD3+CD56+NKG2C- and CD3+CD56-NKG2C+ T-cell subsets from about 8 donors. Of the eight sequenced donors, seven were found to be HCMV-seropositive and one was found to be HCMV-seronegative. In several experiments an anti-gammadeltaTCR antibody was added to restrict sorting to alphabetaTCR-expressing T cells. For six donors, the dominant CD3+CD56+NKG2C+ clonotypes were among the top 10 CD8+ clonotypes and accounted for 1.0-7.0% of CD8+ T cells. Those dominant clonotypes were again the most abundant among CD3+CD56-NKG2C+ cells in four donors, at roughly 25-65%. It remained unclear whether the expanded NKG2C-expressing T cell clones were specific for HCMV antigens. The eight sequenced donors were randomly selected healthy volunteers, three men and five women. To determine HCMV serostatus, a commercial ELISA kit was used to detect HCMV-specific IgG in serum. MIGEC handled demultiplexing of the reads and grouping by UMI, while MiTCR was used to assemble and quantify clonotypes. Only TCR cDNA sequences supported by at least two reads were kept to exclude erroneous sequences. Downstream repertoire analysis used the tcR package, and clonotypes were matched across fractions by CDR3 nucleotide sequence plus V segment. VDJmatch was used to annotate antigen specificity against VDJdb, with one amino acid substitution in CDR3 allowed.

The chain links TRBV3-1 with TRBJ2-7, with the D gene too uncertain to name. This clonotype was sampled from a young woman in good health. Specimen: CD8+ T cells sorted from blood. The base sequence is TGTGCCAGCAGCCCCGGCCCCACCTACGAGCAGTACTAC. Translated, this is CASSPGPTYEQYY.